This T cell receptor beta chain was obtained from a study of T cell responses to AZD1222 COVID-19 vaccine. Study results and limitations: Reportedly, nearly half of unique spike TCRs recognized epitopes outside B.1.351/B.1.1.7 mutations.

The CDR3 length is 14 residues. The ends were cut back, 3 bases at V and 6 bases at J, with 13 bases in the middle. CDR1 SGHRS and CDR2 YFSETQ come from the germline V gene. Details on this clone: Its cognate antigen is unknown.

Sequencing was performed with immunoSEQ multiplex PCR; in TCRdb, only in-frame clones are kept and a portion is missing. This sample has roughly 130,000 clones, with about 85% found just once. The sequenced sample was peripheral blood, obtained on day 0 of AZD1222 vaccination. The receptor was isolated from an adult in good health. The chain employs TRBV5-1 and TRBJ2-1; possibly TRBD2 for D (5 bases). The CDR3 loop reads CASSYGSVGNEQFF. The CDR3, as DNA: TGCGCCAGCAGCTATGGTAGCGTCGGCAATGAGCAGTTCTTC. Supplemented by reference TRBV5-1 and TRBJ2-1, the full variable domain reads KAGVTQTPRYLIKTRGQQVTLSCSPISGHRSVSWYQQTPGQGLQFLFEYFSETQRNKGNFPGRFSGRQFSNSRSEMNVSTLELGDSALYLCASSYGSVGNEQFFGPGTRLTVL.